Listed here are 6 T cell receptor beta chains from one sample, sequenced in a study of blood T cell repertoires in COVID-19. Clones were read by immunoSEQ multiplex PCR, and TCRdb kept only the in-frame ones, dropping some. The table shows some 200,000 clones, with about 80% occurring only once. Sequenced sample: peripheral blood. The receptors come from a woman aged 25 to 45 who had recovered from COVID-19.

The V and J genes are TRBV6-1 and TRBJ1-2; D perhaps matches TRBD1 (6 bases). V shed 0 bases and J shed 5 bases, with 10 bases lying between them. The CDR3 has 14 residues. Per the germline V gene, CDR1 is MNHNS and CDR2 is SASEGT. CDR3 sequence: CASSEAYRVYGYTF. DNA of the CDR3: TGTGCCAGCAGTGAAGCCTACAGGGTTTATGGCTACACCTTC.

This clone turned up a few times. This chain joins TRBV5-1 and TRBJ2-5, with 7 bases aligning to TRBD1. Per germline, CDR1 SGHRS and CDR2 YFSETQ. V dropped 4 bases and J dropped 2; count of bases not matched to a gene: 2. The CDR3 loop spans 13 amino acids. CDR3 bases: TGCGCCAGCAGCCGGACAGGTCAAGAGACCCAGTACTTC. Protein: CASSRTGQETQYF.

V gene TRBV2 combines with J gene TRBJ1-1; D is uncertain. This CDR3 region has 13 residues. Trimming cost V 7 bases and J 0 bases, with 9 bases left between them. CDR1 and CDR2 (germline): SNHLY, FYNNEI. This chain's CDR3 is CASTEGVNTEAFF. For the CDR3, the DNA is TGTGCCAGCACCGAGGGAGTGAACACTGAAGCTTTCTTT.

The gene calls are TRBV2 and TRBJ2-2; tentative D call: TRBD1 (6 bases). Germline V CDR1 and CDR2: SNHLY, FYNNEI. CDR3 size: 19 residues. V gave up 3 bases and J gave up 0 bases, with 20 bases separating them. CDR3 bases: TGTGCCAGCAGTGACGACCGGGACATGGGCGGTTCGAACACCGGGGAGCTGTTTTTT. It is translated as CASSDDRDMGGSNTGELFF.

The chain carries TRBV6-1 and TRBJ2-7; TRBD2 matches at 8 bases. The V and J ends lost 1 base and 3 bases, in that order; junction bases with no gene match: 2. This CDR3 is built from 14 residues. Per the germline V gene, CDR1 is MNHNS and CDR2 is SASEGT. The CDR3 bases are TGTGCCAGCAGTGAAGTTCTAGCGGGCTACGAGCAGTACTTC. As protein: CASSEVLAGYEQYF.

This clone was seen just once. The CDR3 loop is CATSRVGTGAAGGYTF. In nucleotides, the CDR3 is TGTGCCACCAGCAGAGTAGGGACAGGGGCTGCGGGTGGCTACACCTTC. The rearrangement uses TRBV15 and TRBJ1-2; TRBD1 agrees at 10 bases. The CDR3 is 16 amino acids. Looked up from germline, CDR1 is LNHNV and CDR2 is YYDKDF (reference sequence). With V trimmed by 1 base and J by 7 bases, 9 bases remained unmatched.